The 19 T cell receptor beta chains below come from one sample, sequenced in a study of blood T cell repertoires in COVID-19. The assay was immunoSEQ multiplex PCR, and TCRdb's table has in-frame clones only and misses some. The profile shows under 25,000 clones, 75% to 85% of them singletons. The sample consisted of peripheral blood. Every receptor here comes from a man in his 70s with acute or convalescent COVID-19.

For the CDR3, the DNA is TGCGCCAGCAGCTTGTTTTTACGGGAGAACACCGGGGAGCTGTTTTTT. Its protein product is CASSLFLRENTGELFF. The rearrangement joins TRBV5-1 to TRBJ2-2; weak D call: TRBD2 (5 bases). V was pared by 1 base and J by 1 base, with 11 bases between. The CDR3 extends over 16 amino acids. Germline CDR1 is SGHRS and CDR2 is YFSETQ. Filled out from reference TRBV5-1 and TRBJ2-2, the complete variable domain reads KAGVTQTPRYLIKTRGQQVTLSCSPISGHRSVSWYQQTPGQGLQFLFEYFSETQRNKGNFPGRFSGRQFSNSRSEMNVSTLELGDSALYLCASSLFLRENTGELFFGEGSRLTVL.

V usage is TRBV5-4 and J usage is TRBJ2-6; perhaps TRBD1 as D (5 bases). Trimming left V 5 bases short and J 0 bases short, with 9 bases between. This CDR3 comprises 15 residues. CDR1 is SGHNT and CDR2 is YYREEE in the germline V gene (reference sequence). CDR3 loop: CASRIDSSGANVLTF. The CDR3 nucleotides are TGTGCCAGCAGGATCGACAGCTCTGGGGCCAACGTCCTGACTTTC. Supplemented by reference TRBV5-4 and TRBJ2-6, the full variable domain reads ETGVTQSPTHLIKTRGQQVTLRCSSQSGHNTVSWYQQALGQGPQFIFQYYREEENGRGNFPPRFSGLQFPNYSSELNVNALELDDSALYLCASRIDSSGANVLTFGAGSRLTVL.

The CDR3 DNA reads TGCGCCAGCAGCCATCCCGGGACAGGTGATGAGCAGTTCTTC. It translates to CASSHPGTGDEQFF. The gene calls are TRBV4-1 and TRBJ2-1; 8 positions match TRBD1. This CDR3 contains 14 residues. Germline V CDR1 and CDR2: MGHRA, YSYEKL. Trimming cost V 3 bases and J 8 bases; bases outside gene matches: 6.

This clone was detected a few times. The V and J genes are TRBV28 and TRBJ1-3; 10 bases match TRBD1. The length of the CDR3 is 15 residues. Germline V gene sequence: CDR1 MDHEN, CDR2 SYDVKM. The V and J ends lost 1 base and 7 bases, in that order; junction bases with no gene match: 4. The CDR3 coding sequence is TGTGCCAGCAGTTTATCGGGACAGGGGTCGAACACCATATATTTT. This gives the protein CASSLSGQGSNTIYF.

V usage is TRBV12-3 or TRBV12-4 and J usage is TRBJ1-2, with D uncertain. With 3 bases removed from V and 8 bases from J, the gap between germline ends came to 13 bases. This CDR3 is 13 amino acids long. In DNA, the CDR3 is TGTGCCAGCAGTTTGATTAGTCCGCCCGGCTACACCTTC. Its translation: CASSLISPPGYTF.

The rearrangement links TRBV11-2 to TRBJ2-1, with TRBD2 identical over 8 bases. Looked up from germline, CDR1 is SGHAT and CDR2 is FQNNGV. The CDR3 totals 14 residues. J gave up 7 bases and V 5 bases, and 7 bases lay outside the gene matches. Written as DNA, the CDR3 is TGTGCCAGCAGCCCCCCTGGCGGGAGGAATGAGCAGTTCTTC. Translation: CASSPPGGRNEQFF.

V is TRBV19 and J is TRBJ1-2, with a tentative D call TRBD1 (6 bases). The germline gives CDR1 LNHDA, CDR2 SQIVND (reference sequence). Trimming removed 1 base at V and 7 bases at J, with 19 bases between. The CDR3 is made up of 16 amino acids. The CDR3 loop reads CASSIGTGIHFGGYTF. CDR3 sequence (DNA): TGTGCCAGTAGTATAGGAACAGGGATCCATTTCGGTGGCTACACCTTC.

This chain links TRBV5-1 with TRBJ1-3; TRBD1 is a possible D gene (5 bases). The CDR3 loop spans 15 amino acids. The germline V gene encodes CDR1 SGHRS and CDR2 YFSETQ. Trimming shortened V by 0 bases and J by 4 bases, and 11 bases separated the two germline ends. CDR3 loop: CASSLDGGVGNTIYF. The CDR3 nucleotides read TGCGCCAGCAGCTTGGATGGGGGGGTCGGAAACACCATATATTTT.

This clone was recorded once. This chain joins TRBV19 and TRBJ1-3, with TRBD1 matching 7 bases. CDR3 length: 14 residues. CDR1 and CDR2 (germline): LNHDA, SQIVND (reference sequence). Unmatched junction bases numbered 11, after V lost 11 bases and J lost 4 bases. CDR3 residues: CASEGGTGGNTIYF. The CDR3 bases are TGTGCCTCCGAAGGGGGCACCGGAGGAAACACCATATATTTT.

The V gene is TRBV2, the J gene TRBJ2-1; D possibly corresponds to TRBD2 (6 bases). Trimming stripped 7 bases from V and 0 bases from J, with 13 bases between. Germline CDR1 reads SNHLY; CDR2 reads FYNNEI. The CDR3 loop spans 15 amino acids. The CDR3 spells CASTIGGSSYNEQFF. Written as DNA, the CDR3 is TGTGCCAGCACCATTGGGGGGAGCTCCTACAATGAGCAGTTCTTC.

CDR3 DNA: TGTGCCAGCAGTCACAGGGGTGATCAGCCCCAGCATTTT. Its translation is CASSHRGDQPQHF. The chain joins TRBV27 to TRBJ1-5, with 7 bases that match TRBD1. There are 13 residues in the CDR3. Germline CDR1 and CDR2: MNHEY and SMNVEV (reference sequence). The V segment lost 5 bases and the J segment 5 bases; nucleotides outside the gene matches: 3.

The CDR3 coding sequence is TGTGCCAGCAGCAACCGTGGAGGCCTAGATCCGGGGACGCAGTATTTT. It specifies CASSNRGGLDPGTQYF. V is TRBV11-2 and J is TRBJ2-3; possible D gene TRBD2, 5 bases. CDR3 length: 16 residues. The V gene's germline CDR1 is SGHAT and CDR2 FQNNGV. The ends were cut back, 5 bases at V and 9 bases at J, with 24 bases in the middle.

The chain uses TRBV28 and TRBJ1-2; 7 bases align to TRBD1. Germline V lookup: CDR1 MDHEN, CDR2 SYDVKM. The V segment lost 5 bases and the J segment 3 bases; nucleotides outside the gene matches: 9. The CDR3 has 15 residues. The CDR3 DNA follows: TGTGCCAGCAGTCGAGACAGGGTAAAGGACTATGGCTACACCTTC. Protein: CASSRDRVKDYGYTF.

In its sample, this clone is medium-sized (0.01 to 0.1%). The chain links TRBV28 to TRBJ1-2, with D hard to call. CDR3 size: 14 residues. V was shortened by 3 bases and J by 5 bases, with 13 bases between the two germline ends. Germline CDR1 reads MDHEN; CDR2 reads SYDVKM. In DNA, the CDR3 is TGTGCCAGCAGTTTCGGCGGGCTTGGGTATGGCTACACCTTC. It translates to CASSFGGLGYGYTF.

This chain joins TRBV7-3 and TRBJ2-3; 10 nucleotides align to TRBD1. Germline V gene data show CDR1 as SGHTA and CDR2 as FQGTGA. Trimming cost V 5 bases and J 4 bases; bases outside gene matches: 6. This CDR3 spans 15 amino acids. The CDR3 here is CASSPQTGGPDTQYF. CDR3 nucleotide sequence: TGTGCCAGCAGCCCCCAGACAGGGGGCCCAGATACGCAGTATTTT. Combining the CDR3 with reference TRBV7-3 and TRBJ2-3 gives the whole variable domain GAGVSQTPSNKVTEKGKYVELRCDPISGHTALYWYRQSLGQGPEFLIYFQGTGAADDSGLPNDRFFAVRPEGSVSTLKIQRTERGDSAVYLCASSPQTGGPDTQYFGPGTRLTVL.

The chain recombines TRBV13 with TRBJ1-2; D is ambiguous. The V gene lost 1 base and the J gene lost 8 bases, with 14 bases spanning the gap. The CDR3 runs 14 residues. Germline loops: CDR1 PRHDT, CDR2 FYEKMQ (reference sequence). The DNA of the CDR3 is TGTGCCAGCAGCTTAGTCGTCCAGGTCGAAGGCTACACCTTC. This codes for CASSLVVQVEGYTF.

V usage is TRBV30 and J usage is TRBJ2-6; D perhaps matches TRBD2 (7 bases). The CDR3 sequence is 18 residues long. Germline CDR1 GTSNPN, CDR2 SVGIG (reference sequence). Deletions cut 2 bases from V and 0 bases from J, with 17 bases between. The CDR3 nucleotides read TGTGCCTGGAGTAACTTCCGGGGGGCCGCCTCTGGGGCCAACGTCCTGACTTTC. This gives the protein CAWSNFRGAASGANVLTF.

The V gene is TRBV9, the J gene TRBJ1-1, with TRBD1 identical over 7 bases. The trim removed 3 bases at V and 5 bases at J, leaving 7 bases unmatched. The CDR3 is made up of 14 amino acids. The germline V gene encodes CDR1 SGDLS and CDR2 YYNGEE. The CDR3 sequence is CASSATGSRTEAFF. In DNA, the CDR3 is TGTGCCAGCAGCGCGACAGGGAGTAGGACTGAAGCTTTCTTT.

This clone rates as medium-sized. The chain links TRBV7-9 to TRBJ1-6, with TRBD1 as a possible D gene (5 bases). There are 14 residues in the CDR3. Germline lookup yields CDR1 SEHNR and CDR2 FQNEAQ (reference sequence). Deletions cut 1 base from V and 9 bases from J, with 10 bases between. The DNA of the CDR3 is TGTGCCAGCAGCTTAGTAGGGGTAGTTTCACCCCTCCACTTT. It is translated as CASSLVGVVSPLHF.